The source of this TCR beta chain is a study of T cells after yellow fever vaccination. Germline CDR1 SGHTA, CDR2 FQGNSA. The CDR3 has 15 residues. Germline trimming cut 4 bases from V and 4 bases from J; bases unmatched to any gene: 4. This clonotype was counted many times. Its cognate antigen is unknown. Whole-study results and caveats: One caveat is that FACS-sorted repertoires could contain abundant clonotypes contaminating from the bulk population.

Synthesis of TCR cDNA relied on 5'RACE template switching, which attached a universal primer site and UMIs. TCRdb itself ran the 5' RACE reads through MiXCR, one entry per CDR3 protein. Here the sample spans under 300,000 distinct CDR3 sequences, 6.9% being singletons. The sequence came from a young man who received the YFV17D yellow fever vaccine. The V call is TRBV7-2, the J call TRBJ2-3, with 11 bases matching TRBD2. Sequencing used CD4+ T cells sorted from PBMCs, obtained 15 days after the yellow fever booster vaccination. The CDR3 nucleotides are TGTGCCAGCAGCTCTACTAGCGGGAGTTCAGATACGCAGTATTTT. It yields the protein CASSSTSGSSDTQYF.